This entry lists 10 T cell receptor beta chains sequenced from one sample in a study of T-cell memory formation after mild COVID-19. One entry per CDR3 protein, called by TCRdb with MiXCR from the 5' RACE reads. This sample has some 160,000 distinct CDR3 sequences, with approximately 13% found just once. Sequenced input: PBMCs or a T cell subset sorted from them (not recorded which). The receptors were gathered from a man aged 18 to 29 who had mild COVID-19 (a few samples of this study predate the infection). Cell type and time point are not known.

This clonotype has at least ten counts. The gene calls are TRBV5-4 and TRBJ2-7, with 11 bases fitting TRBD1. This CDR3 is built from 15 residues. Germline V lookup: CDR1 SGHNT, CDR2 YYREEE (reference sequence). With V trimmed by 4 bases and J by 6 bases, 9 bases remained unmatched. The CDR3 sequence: CASSQGGTGGREQYF. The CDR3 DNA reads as TGTGCCAGCAGCCAGGGGGGGACAGGGGGTCGCGAGCAGTACTTC.

Here the CDR3 reads CASSLPERGYTF. The CDR3 region has the DNA TGTGCCAGCAGTTTACCGGAGAGGGGCTACACCTTC. The chain has TRBV12-3 or TRBV12-4 and TRBJ1-2; D is undetermined. V was cut by 2 bases and J by 8 bases, with 9 bases left in between. The CDR3 consists of 12 residues.

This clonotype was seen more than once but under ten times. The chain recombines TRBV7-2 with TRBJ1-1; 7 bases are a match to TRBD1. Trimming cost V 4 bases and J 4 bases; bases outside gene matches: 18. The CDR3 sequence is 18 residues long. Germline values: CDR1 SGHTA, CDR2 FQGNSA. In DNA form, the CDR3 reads TGTGCCAGCAGCTCCCTCGGTAGAGGGGGCCAGGGTAGCACTGAAGCTTTCTTT. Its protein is CASSSLGRGGQGSTEAFF. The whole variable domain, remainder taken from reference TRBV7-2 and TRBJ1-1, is GAGVSQSPSNKVTEKGKDVELRCDPISGHTALYWYRQSLGQGLEFLIYFQGNSAPDKSGLPSDRFSAERTGGSVSTLTIQRTQQEDSAVYLCASSSLGRGGQGSTEAFFGQGTRLTVV.

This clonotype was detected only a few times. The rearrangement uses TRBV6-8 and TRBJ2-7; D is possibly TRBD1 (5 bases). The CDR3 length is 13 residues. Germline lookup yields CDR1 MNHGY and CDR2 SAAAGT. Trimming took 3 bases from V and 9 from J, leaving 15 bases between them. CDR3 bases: TGTGCCAGCAGTTATCCGCAGGGAAGTCGGCAGTACTTC. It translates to CASSYPQGSRQYF.

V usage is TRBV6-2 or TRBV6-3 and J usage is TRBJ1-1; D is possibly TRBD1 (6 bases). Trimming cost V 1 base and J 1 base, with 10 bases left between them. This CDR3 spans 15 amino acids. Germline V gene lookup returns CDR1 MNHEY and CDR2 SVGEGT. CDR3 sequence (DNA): TGTGCCAGCAGTTACTGGGGACACCCGAACACTGAAGCTTTCTTT. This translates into CASSYWGHPNTEAFF.

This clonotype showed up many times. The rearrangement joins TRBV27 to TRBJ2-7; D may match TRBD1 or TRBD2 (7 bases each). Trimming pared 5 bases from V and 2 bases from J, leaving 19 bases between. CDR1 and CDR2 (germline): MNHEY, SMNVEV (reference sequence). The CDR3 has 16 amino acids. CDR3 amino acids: CASSPGGRGSTYEQYF. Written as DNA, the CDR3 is TGTGCCAGCAGTCCAGGGGGGCGGGGGTCTACCTACGAGCAGTACTTC.

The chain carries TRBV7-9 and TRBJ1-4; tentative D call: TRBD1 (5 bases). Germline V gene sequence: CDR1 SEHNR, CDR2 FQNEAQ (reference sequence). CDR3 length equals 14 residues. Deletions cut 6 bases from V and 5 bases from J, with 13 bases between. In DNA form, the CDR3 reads TGTGCCAGCAGGAAGGACATGACAAATGAAAAACTGTTTTTT. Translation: CASRKDMTNEKLFF.

This chain's CDR3 is CASSFPLGGLASQETQYF. Written as DNA, the CDR3 is TGTGCCAGCAGCTTTCCACTGGGGGGGCTAGCGAGCCAAGAGACCCAGTACTTC. The rearrangement links TRBV7-8 to TRBJ2-5, with a tentative D call TRBD2 (7 bases). The germline V gene encodes CDR1 SGHVS and CDR2 FQNEAQ. Trimming stripped 3 bases from V and 1 base from J, with 21 bases between. The CDR3 totals 18 residues.

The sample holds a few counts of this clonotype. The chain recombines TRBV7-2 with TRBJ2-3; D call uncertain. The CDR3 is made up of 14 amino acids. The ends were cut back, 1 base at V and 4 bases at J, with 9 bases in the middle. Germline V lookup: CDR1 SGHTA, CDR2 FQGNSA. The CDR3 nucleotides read TGTGCCAGCAGCTTAGGGGTGCACGCAGATACGCAGTATTTT. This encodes CASSLGVHADTQYF.

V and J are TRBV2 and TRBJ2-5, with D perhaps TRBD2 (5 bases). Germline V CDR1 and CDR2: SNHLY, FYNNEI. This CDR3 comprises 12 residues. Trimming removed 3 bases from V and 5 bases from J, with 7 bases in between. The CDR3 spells CASSEEVETQYF. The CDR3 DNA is TGTGCCAGCAGTGAGGAGGTGGAGACCCAGTACTTC.